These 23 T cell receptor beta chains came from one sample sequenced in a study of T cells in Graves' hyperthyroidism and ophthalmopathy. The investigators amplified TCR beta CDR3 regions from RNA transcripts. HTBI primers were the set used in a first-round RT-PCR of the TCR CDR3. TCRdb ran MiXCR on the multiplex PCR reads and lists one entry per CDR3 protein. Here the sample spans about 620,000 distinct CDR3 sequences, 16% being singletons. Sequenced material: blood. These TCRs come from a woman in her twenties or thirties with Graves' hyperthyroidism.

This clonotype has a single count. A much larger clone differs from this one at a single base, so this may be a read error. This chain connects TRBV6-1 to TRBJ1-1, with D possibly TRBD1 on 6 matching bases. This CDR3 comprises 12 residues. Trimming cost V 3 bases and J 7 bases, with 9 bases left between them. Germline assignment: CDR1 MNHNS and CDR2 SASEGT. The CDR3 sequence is CASSDRGIEAFF. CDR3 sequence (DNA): TGTGCCAGCAGTGATAGGGGGATTGAAGCTTTCTTT.

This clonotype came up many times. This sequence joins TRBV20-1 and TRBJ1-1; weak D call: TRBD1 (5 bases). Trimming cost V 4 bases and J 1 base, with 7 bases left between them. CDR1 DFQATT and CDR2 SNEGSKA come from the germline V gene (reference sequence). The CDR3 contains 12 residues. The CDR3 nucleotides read TGCAGTGCTACTACAGGGAACACTGAAGCTTTCTTT. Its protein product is CSATTGNTEAFF.

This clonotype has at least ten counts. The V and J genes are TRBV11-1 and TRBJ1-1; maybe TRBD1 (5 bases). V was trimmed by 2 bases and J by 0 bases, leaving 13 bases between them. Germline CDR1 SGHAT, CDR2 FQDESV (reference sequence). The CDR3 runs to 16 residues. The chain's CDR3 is CASSLIIGQLNTEAFF. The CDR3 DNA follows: TGTGCCAGCAGCTTAATTATAGGACAACTGAACACTGAAGCTTTCTTT.

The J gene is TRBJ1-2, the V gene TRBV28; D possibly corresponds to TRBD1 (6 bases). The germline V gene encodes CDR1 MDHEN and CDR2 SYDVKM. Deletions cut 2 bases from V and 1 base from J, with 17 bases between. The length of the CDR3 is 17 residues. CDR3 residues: CASSLIGGGQINYGYTF. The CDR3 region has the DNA TGTGCCAGCAGTTTAATAGGGGGGGGGCAGATTAACTATGGCTACACCTTC.

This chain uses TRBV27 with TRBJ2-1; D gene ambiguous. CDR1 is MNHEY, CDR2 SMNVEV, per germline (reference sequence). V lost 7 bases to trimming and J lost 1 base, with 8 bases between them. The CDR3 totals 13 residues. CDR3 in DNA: TGTGCCAGCAATGGGGTTTCCTACAATGAGCAGTTCTTC. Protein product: CASNGVSYNEQFF.

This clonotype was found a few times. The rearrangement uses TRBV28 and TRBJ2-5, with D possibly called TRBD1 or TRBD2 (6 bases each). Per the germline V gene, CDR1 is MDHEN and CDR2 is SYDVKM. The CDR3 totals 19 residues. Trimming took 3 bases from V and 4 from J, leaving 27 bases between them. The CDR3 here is CASSFIGGLSVNHGETQYF. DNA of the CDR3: TGTGCCAGCAGTTTCATTGGGGGGCTATCCGTCAATCATGGAGAGACCCAGTACTTC.

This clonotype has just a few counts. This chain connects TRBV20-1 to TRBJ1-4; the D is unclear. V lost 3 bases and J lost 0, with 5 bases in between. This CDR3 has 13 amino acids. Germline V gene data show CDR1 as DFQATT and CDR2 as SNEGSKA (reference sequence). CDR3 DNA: TGCAGTGCTAGGGCAACAACTAATGAAAAACTGTTTTTT. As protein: CSARATTNEKLFF.

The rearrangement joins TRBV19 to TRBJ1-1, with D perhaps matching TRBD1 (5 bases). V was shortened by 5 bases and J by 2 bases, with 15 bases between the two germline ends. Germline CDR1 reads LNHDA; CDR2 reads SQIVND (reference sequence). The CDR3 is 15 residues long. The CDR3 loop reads CASSPRGAANTEAFF. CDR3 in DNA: TGTGCCAGTAGTCCCCGCGGGGCGGCCAACACTGAAGCTTTCTTT.

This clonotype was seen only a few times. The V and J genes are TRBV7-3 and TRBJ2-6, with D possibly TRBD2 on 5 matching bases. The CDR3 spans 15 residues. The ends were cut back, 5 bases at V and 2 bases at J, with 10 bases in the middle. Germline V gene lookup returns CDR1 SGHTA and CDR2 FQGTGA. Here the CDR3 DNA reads TGTGCCAGCAGCCTTAGCGTCGCTGGGGCCAACGTCCTGACTTTC. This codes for CASSLSVAGANVLTF.

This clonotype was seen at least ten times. The chain's CDR3 is CASSQGLAESSTDTQYF. DNA for the CDR3: TGTGCCAGCAGCCAGGGACTAGCGGAGTCTAGCACAGATACGCAGTATTTT. The rearrangement joins TRBV3-1 to TRBJ2-3; 11 bases are shared with TRBD2. V lost 3 bases to trimming and J lost 0 bases; unmatched junction nucleotides: 5. Germline loops: CDR1 LGHDT, CDR2 YNNKEL (reference sequence). This CDR3 is 17 amino acids long.

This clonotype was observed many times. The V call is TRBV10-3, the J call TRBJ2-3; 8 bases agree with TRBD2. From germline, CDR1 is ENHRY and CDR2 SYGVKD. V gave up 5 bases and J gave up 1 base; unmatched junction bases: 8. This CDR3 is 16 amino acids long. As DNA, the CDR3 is TGTGCCATCAGTATAATAGCGGGAAGTGGCACAGATACGCAGTATTTT. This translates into CAISIIAGSGTDTQYF.

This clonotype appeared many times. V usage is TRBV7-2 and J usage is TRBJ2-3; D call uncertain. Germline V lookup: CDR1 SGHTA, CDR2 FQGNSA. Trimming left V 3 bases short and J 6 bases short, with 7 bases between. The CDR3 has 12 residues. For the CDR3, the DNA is TGTGCCAGCAGCTTTCCTTGGGATACGCAGTATTTT. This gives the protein CASSFPWDTQYF.

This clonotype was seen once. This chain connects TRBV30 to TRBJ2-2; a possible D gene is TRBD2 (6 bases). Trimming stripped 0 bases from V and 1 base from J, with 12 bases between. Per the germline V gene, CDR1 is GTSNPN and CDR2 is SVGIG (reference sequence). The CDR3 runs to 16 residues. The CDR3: CAWSVYGGVNTGELFF. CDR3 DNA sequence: TGTGCCTGGAGTGTATATGGAGGGGTGAACACCGGGGAGCTGTTTTTT.

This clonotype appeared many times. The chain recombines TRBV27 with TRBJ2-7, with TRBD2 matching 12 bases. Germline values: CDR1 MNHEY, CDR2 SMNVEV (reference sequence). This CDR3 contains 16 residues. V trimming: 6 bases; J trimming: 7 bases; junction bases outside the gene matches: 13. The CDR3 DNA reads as TGTGCCAGCAGCCTAATCCTAGCGGGAGGGCCAGGAGAGCAGTACTTC. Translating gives CASSLILAGGPGEQYF.

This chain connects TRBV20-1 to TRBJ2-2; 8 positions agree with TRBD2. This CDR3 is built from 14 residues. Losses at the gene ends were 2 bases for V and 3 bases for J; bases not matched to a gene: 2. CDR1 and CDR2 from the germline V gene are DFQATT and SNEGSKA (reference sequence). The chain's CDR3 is CSARLLADTGELFF. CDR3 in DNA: TGCAGTGCTAGACTACTAGCGGACACCGGGGAGCTGTTTTTT.

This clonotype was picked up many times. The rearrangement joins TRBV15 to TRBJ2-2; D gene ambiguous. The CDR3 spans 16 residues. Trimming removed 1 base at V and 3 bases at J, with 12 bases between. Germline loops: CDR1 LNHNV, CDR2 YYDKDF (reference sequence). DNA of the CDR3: TGTGCCACCAGCAGAGGAGGCGTATTAGACACCGGGGAGCTGTTTTTT. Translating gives CATSRGGVLDTGELFF.

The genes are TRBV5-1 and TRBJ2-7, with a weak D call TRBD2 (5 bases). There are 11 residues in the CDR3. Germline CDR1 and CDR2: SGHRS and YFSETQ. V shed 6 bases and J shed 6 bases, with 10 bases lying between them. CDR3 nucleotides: TGCGCCAGCAAAGAGGGTAGCGAGCAGTACTTC. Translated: CASKEGSEQYF.

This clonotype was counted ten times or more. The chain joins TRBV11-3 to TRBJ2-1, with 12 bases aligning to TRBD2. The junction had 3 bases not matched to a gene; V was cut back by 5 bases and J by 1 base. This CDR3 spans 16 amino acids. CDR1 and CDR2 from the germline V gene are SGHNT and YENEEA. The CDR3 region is CASSGGTSGSYNEQFF. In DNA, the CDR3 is TGTGCCAGCAGCGGAGGGACTAGCGGGTCCTACAATGAGCAGTTCTTC.

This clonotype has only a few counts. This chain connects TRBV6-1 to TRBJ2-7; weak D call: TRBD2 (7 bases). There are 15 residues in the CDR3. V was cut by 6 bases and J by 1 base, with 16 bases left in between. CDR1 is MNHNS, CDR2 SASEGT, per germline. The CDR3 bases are TGTGCCAGCAGCCAAAGGGGGGGAGGTTCCTACGAGCAGTACTTC. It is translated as CASSQRGGGSYEQYF.

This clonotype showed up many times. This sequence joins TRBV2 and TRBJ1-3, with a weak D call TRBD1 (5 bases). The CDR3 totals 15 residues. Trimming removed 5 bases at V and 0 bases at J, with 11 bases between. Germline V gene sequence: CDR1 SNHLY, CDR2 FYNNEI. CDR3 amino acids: CASSPRASSGNTIYF. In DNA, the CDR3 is TGTGCCAGCAGTCCCAGGGCAAGCTCTGGAAACACCATATATTTT.

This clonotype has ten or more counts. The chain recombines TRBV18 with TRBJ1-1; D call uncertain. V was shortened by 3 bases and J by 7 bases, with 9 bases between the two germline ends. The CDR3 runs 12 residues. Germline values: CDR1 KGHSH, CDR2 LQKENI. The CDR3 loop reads CASSPNTFEAFF. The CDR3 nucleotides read TGTGCCAGCTCACCCAACACCTTTGAAGCTTTCTTT. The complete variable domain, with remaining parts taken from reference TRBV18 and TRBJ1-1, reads NAGVMQNPRHLVRRRGQEARLRCSPMKGHSHVYWYRQLPEEGLKFMVYLQKENIIDESGMPKERFSAEFPKEGPSILRIQQVVRGDSAAYFCASSPNTFEAFFGQGTRLTVV.

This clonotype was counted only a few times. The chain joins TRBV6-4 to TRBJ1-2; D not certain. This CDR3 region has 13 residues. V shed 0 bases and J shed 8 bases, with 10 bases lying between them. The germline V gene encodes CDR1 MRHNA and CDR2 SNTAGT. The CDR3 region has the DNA TGTGCCAGCAGTGACTCCGACAAGTCCGGCTACACCTTC. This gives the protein CASSDSDKSGYTF.

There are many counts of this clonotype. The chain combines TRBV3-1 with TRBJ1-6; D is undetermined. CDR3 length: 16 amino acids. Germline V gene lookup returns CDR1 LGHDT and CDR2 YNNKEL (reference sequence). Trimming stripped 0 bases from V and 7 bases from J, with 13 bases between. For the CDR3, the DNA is TGTGCCAGCAGCCAAGACGGGAGTTCTGGCAATTCACCCCTCCACTTT. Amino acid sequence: CASSQDGSSGNSPLHF.